This is a list of T cell receptor beta chains from one sample in a study of T cells in Graves' hyperthyroidism and ophthalmopathy. TCRdb used MiXCR to reprocess the multiplex PCR reads, holding one entry per CDR3 protein. The sample holds approximately 610,000 distinct CDR3 sequences, roughly 14% seen once. Sample: blood. The receptors derive from a middle-aged woman with Graves' ophthalmopathy. The CDR3 runs from the conserved cysteine through the conserved F or W. D genes are given only for firm matches. The size entry is marked missing in some rows and otherwise reads once, few, many or a size class.

j_call d_call v_call clone_size cdr3_nt cdr3_aa
TRBJ1-1 - TRBV5-1 - TGCGCCAGCAGGATCGACGGGAAGAACACTGAAGCTTTCTTT CASRIDGKNTEAFF
TRBJ2-2 TRBD1 TRBV28 many TGTGCCAGCAGCTGGACAGGGAACACCGGGGAGCTGTTTTTT CASSWTGNTGELFF
TRBJ2-5 - TRBV9 many TGTGCCAGCAGCGTAGGGGTTGGGCCGCTCGCCGAAGAGACCCAGTACTTC CASSVGVGPLAEETQYF
TRBJ2-7 TRBD2 TRBV12-3/TRBV12-4 many TGTGCCAGCAGTTTTCGGTCTAGCGGGTGGGACGAGCAGTACTTC CASSFRSSGWDEQYF
TRBJ1-3 - TRBV27 many TGTGCCAGCAGTTTATCCCGACCAGGTTTAGGAAACACCATATATTTT CASSLSRPGLGNTIYF
TRBJ1-5 - TRBV20-1 - TGCAGTGCTAGATCCCCGGCGGGTTTTGGTGGCAATCAGCCCCAGCATTTT CSARSPAGFGGNQPQHF
TRBJ1-1 - TRBV12-3/TRBV12-4 many TGTGCCAGCATTACACAGCTTTCGAACACTGAAGCTTTCTTT CASITQLSNTEAFF
TRBJ2-2 TRBD1 TRBV19 many TGTGCCAGTAGCGAAGGACAGGGGATAAACACCGGGGAGCTGTTTTTT CASSEGQGINTGELFF
TRBJ2-7 - TRBV11-2 many TGTGCCAGCAGCTTAGTCAGTTCTAGCTCCTACGAGCAGTACTTC CASSLVSSSSYEQYF
TRBJ2-4 TRBD2 TRBV20-1 many TGCAGTGCTAGAAGCGGGATAGAGGAAAACATTCAGTACTTC CSARSGIEENIQYF
TRBJ1-2 - TRBV5-1 many TGCGCCAGCAGCTTGGCATGGCGGGGGCCTAACTATGGCTACACCTTC CASSLAWRGPNYGYTF
TRBJ2-5 TRBD1 TRBV11-2 many TGTGCCAGCAGCGGAAGGACAGGGTTGGAGACCCAGTACTTC CASSGRTGLETQYF
TRBJ2-2 TRBD2 TRBV11-1 - TGTGACAGCAGCCTAGCGGGAGGGCCTCATACCGGGGAGCTGTTTTTT CDSSLAGGPHTGELFF
TRBJ2-7 TRBD2 TRBV19 many TGTGCCAGTAGTATATCCCCCCTAGCGGCAACCTACGAGCAGTACTTC CASSISPLAATYEQYF
TRBJ2-2 TRBD1 TRBV4-3 many TGCGCCAGCAGTTACGGACAGGGGGGGAACACCGGGGAGCTGTTTTTT CASSYGQGGNTGELFF
TRBJ1-1 TRBD1 TRBV20-1 many TGCAGCCGTCGACAGGGCACTGAAGCTTTCTTT CSRRQGTEAFF
TRBJ2-7 - TRBV6-1 many TGTGCCAGCGTGCGGGAAGAAACCTACGAGCAGTACTTC CASVREETYEQYF
TRBJ2-5 - TRBV13 many TGTGCCAGCAGCAGCAGTTCTAGTGGAGAGACCCAGTACTTC CASSSSSSGETQYF
TRBJ2-6 - TRBV10-3 few TGTGCCATCAGTGACGTGGGGAGACTCTCATCTGGGGCCAACGTCCTGACTTTC CAISDVGRLSSGANVLTF
TRBJ2-5 - TRBV24-1 many TGTGCCACCAGTGATATGGGGTGGGAGACCCAGTACTTC CATSDMGWETQYF
TRBJ2-2 - TRBV11-2 - TGTGCCAGCAGCTTCGCGTGGGCGGAGCTGTTTTTT CASSFAWAELFF
TRBJ1-1 - TRBV28 few TGTGCCAGCAGCCCCTTCAGGGGATCGGTCACTGAAGCTTTCTTT CASSPFRGSVTEAFF
TRBJ2-5 TRBD2 TRBV6-2/TRBV6-3 - TGTGCCAGCAGTTTCTCGAAAGGTGGACTAGCGGGAGAGCGAGAGACCCAGTACTTC CASSFSKGGLAGERETQYF
TRBJ1-1 - TRBV29-1 - TGCAGCGTTGCCCCCCTGAAGAACACTGAAGCTTTCTTT CSVAPLKNTEAFF
TRBJ2-4 TRBD2 TRBV6-2/TRBV6-3 - TGTGCCAGCAGTTCGCAACTAACCCTAGCGGGCCTAGCCAAAAACATTCAGTACTTC CASSSQLTLAGLAKNIQYF
TRBJ2-7 - TRBV20-1 - TGCAGTGCCCGTCCGGGACTCCTCCCCTACGAGCAGTACTTC CSARPGLLPYEQYF
TRBJ2-5 - TRBV6-1 once TGTGCCAGCAGAAACCCTCCCGAGACCCAGTACTTC CASRNPPETQYF
TRBJ1-2 TRBD1 TRBV12-3/TRBV12-4 - TGTGCCAGCCAACCCTCACAGGGGGCTAGCTATGGCTACACCTTC CASQPSQGASYGYTF
TRBJ2-7 - TRBV5-6 many TGTGCCAGCACCGGAGGGGGAGGGGGCTACGAGCAGTACTTC CASTGGGGGYEQYF